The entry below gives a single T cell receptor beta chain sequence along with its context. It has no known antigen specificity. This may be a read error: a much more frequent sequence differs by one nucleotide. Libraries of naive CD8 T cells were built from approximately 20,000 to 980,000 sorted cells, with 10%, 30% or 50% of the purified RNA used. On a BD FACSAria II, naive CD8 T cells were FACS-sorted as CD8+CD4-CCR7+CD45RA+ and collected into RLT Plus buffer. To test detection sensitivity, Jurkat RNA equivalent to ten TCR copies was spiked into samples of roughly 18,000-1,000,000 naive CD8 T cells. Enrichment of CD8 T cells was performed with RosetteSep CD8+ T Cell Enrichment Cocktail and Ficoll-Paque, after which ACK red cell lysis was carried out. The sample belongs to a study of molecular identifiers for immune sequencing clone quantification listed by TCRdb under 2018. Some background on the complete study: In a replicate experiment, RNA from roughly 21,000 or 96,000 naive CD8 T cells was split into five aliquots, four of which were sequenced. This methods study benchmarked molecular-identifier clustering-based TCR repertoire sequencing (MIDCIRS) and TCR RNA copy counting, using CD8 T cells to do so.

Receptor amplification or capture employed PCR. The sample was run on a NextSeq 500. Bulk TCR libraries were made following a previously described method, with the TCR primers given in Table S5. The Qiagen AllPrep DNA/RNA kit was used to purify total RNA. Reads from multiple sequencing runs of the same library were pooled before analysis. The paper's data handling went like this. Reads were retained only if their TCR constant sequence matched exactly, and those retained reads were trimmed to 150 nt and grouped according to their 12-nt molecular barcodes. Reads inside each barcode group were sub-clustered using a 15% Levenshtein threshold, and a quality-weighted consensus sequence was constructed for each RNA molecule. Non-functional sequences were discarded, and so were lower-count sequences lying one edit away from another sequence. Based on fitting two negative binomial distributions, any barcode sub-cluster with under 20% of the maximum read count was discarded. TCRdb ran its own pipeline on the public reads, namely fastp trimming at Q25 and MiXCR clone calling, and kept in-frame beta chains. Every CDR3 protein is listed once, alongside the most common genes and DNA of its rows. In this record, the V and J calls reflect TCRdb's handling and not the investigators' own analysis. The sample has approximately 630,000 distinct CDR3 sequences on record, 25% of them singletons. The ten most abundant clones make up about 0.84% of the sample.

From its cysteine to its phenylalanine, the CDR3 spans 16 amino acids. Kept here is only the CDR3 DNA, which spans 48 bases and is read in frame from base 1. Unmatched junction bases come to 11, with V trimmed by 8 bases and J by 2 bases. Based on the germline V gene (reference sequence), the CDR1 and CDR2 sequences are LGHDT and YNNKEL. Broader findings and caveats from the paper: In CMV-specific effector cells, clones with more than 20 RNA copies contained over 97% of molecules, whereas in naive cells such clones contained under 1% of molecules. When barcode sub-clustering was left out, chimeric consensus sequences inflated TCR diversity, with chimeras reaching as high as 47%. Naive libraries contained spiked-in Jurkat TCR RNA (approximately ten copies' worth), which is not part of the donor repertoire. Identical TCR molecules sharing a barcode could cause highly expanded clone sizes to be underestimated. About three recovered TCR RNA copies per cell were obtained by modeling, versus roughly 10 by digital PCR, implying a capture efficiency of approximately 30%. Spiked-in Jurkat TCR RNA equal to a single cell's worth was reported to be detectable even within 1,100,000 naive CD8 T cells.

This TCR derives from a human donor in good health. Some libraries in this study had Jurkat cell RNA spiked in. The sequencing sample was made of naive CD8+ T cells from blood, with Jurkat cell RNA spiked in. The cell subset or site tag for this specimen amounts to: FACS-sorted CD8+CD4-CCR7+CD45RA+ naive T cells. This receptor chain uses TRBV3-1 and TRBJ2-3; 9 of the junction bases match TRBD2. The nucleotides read TGTGCCAGCGGACACTTAGCGGGAGAGGACACAGATACGCAGTATTTT. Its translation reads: CASGHLAGEDTDTQYF.